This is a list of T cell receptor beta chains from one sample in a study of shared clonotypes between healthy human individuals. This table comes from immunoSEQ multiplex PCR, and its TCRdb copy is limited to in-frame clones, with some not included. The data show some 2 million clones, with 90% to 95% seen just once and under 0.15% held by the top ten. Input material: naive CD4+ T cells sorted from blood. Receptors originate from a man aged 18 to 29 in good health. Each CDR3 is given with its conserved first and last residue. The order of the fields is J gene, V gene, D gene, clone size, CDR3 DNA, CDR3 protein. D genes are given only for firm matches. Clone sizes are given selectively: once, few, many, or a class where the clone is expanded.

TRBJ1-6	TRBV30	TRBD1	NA	TGTGCCTGGAGTAGGGACAGGGAGAATTCACCCCTCCACTTT	CAWSRDRENSPLHF
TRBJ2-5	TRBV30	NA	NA	TGTGCCTGGAGTCCCGGGACTGAACAAGAGACCCAGTACTTC	CAWSPGTEQETQYF
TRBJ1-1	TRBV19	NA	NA	TGTGCCAGTAGTATAGAAGGGGGAAACACTGAAGCTTTCTTT	CASSIEGGNTEAFF
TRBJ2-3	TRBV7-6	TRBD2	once	TGTGCCAGCAGCTTAATCGCGGGAGGCGCAGATACGCAGTATTTT	CASSLIAGGADTQYF
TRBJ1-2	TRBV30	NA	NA	TGTGCCTGGAGTGGAACAGGGACCTATGGCTACACCTTC	CAWSGTGTYGYTF
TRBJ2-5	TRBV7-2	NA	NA	TGTGCCAGCAGCCGCCGGGATTCAGAGACCCAGTACTTC	CASSRRDSETQYF
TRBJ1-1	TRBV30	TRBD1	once	TGTGCCTGGAGCCAGGACAGGGGGGGAGAAGCTTTCTTT	CAWSQDRGGEAFF
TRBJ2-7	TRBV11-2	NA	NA	TGTGCCAGCAGCCCACAGACCTACGAGCAGTACTTC	CASSPQTYEQYF
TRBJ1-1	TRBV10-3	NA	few	TGTGCCATCGGGAAGGGGAACACTGAAGCTTTCTTT	CAIGKGNTEAFF
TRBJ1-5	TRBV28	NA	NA	TGTGCCAGCAGAGGGGGATATAGCAATCAGCCCCAGCATTTT	CASRGGYSNQPQHF
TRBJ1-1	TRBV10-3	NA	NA	TGTGCCATCAGTGAGCGGGAGAGGGGTGATGCTTTCTTT	CAISERERGDAFF